This T cell receptor beta chain is drawn from a study of T cells in Graves' hyperthyroidism and ophthalmopathy. The V segment lost 4 bases and the J segment 5 bases; nucleotides outside the gene matches: 10. This CDR3 is built from 16 residues. CDR1 and CDR2 from the germline V gene are SGHNT and YYREEE (reference sequence). Absence of ophthalmopathy progression within 18 months defined stable Graves' hyperthyroidism. Diagnosis rested on symptoms, serum thyroxine and TRAb, thyroid ultrasound, and orbital computed tomography. TCR beta CDR3 sequences were amplified from RNA transcripts. The TCR CDR3 was amplified in a first-round RT-PCR using the HTBI primer set. One entry per CDR3 protein, called by TCRdb with MiXCR from the multiplex PCR reads. The sample holds fewer than 550,000 distinct CDR3 sequences, around 16% seen once. This clonotype appeared a few times.

The clonotype originates from a woman younger than 35 with Graves' hyperthyroidism. The source material was blood. The chain links TRBV5-4 to TRBJ2-7; 12 positions agree with TRBD2. The CDR3 loop reads CASSPTWTSGNNEQYF. DNA for the CDR3: TGTGCCAGCAGCCCGACCTGGACTAGCGGGAATAACGAGCAGTACTTC.